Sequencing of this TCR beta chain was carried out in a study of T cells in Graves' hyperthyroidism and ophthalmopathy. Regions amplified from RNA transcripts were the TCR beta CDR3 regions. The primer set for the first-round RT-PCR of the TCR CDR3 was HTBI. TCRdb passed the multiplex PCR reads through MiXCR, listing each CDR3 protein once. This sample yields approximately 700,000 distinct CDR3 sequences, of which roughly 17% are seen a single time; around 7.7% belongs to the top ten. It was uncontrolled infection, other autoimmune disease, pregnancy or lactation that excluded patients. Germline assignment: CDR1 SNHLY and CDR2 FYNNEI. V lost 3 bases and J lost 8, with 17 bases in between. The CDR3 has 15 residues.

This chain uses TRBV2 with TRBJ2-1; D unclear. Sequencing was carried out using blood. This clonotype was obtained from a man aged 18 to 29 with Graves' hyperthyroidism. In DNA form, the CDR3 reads TGTGCCAGCAGTGACGGTGGCTACCCAACAGATGAGCAGTTCTTC. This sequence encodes CASSDGGYPTDEQFF.